These 16 T cell receptor beta chains share one sample of origin, sequenced in a study of CXCR3-negative and CXCR3-positive naive CD8 T cells. Libraries were UMI-labeled 5' RACE TRB cDNA. TCRdb re-called the 5' RACE reads, yielding one record per CDR3 amino acid sequence without DNA. This sample's table has some 61,000 distinct CDR3 sequences. The sequenced material came from naive CXCR3- CD8+ T cells from blood. Subset: CD45RO-CCR7+CD27+CD95- naive CD8+ T cells lacking CXCR3 (TNR3-). The receptors stem from a human donor in good health. Some clones in this sample may be carry-over from other donors' samples.

The V call is TRBV9, the J call TRBJ2-7; TCRdb names TRBD1, which stays unverified in the absence of DNA. The CDR3 has 14 residues. Germline-derived CDR1 and CDR2 are SGDLS and YYNGEE. The CDR3 region is CASSVGQGNYEQYF.

The chain has TRBV9 and TRBJ2-1. CDR1 and CDR2 (germline): SGDLS, YYNGEE. This CDR3 comprises 14 residues. CDR3 sequence reads: CASSVDPGYNEQFF.

The genes are TRBV23-1 and TRBJ2-1; TCRdb outputs TRBD1, but without DNA this stays unchecked. TRBV23-1 is placed among ORFs of uncertain function. The CDR3 is 16 residues long. The CDR3 region is CASSQSPGQGYNEQFF.

J is TRBJ2-1 and V is TRBV29-1; lacking DNA, the TRBD2 call made by TCRdb goes unchecked. Germline V CDR1 and CDR2: SQVTM, ANQGSEA. The CDR3 runs 17 residues. The CDR3 protein is CSALPYLGTGLINEQFF.

This chain's CDR3 is CASSYGLMQYF. The rearrangement joins TRBV6-5 to TRBJ2-7. The CDR3 runs 11 residues. Per germline, CDR1 MNHEY and CDR2 SVGAGI.

The chain is built from TRBV7-9 and TRBJ2-3. CDR3 length: 13 amino acids. Germline lookup yields CDR1 SEHNR and CDR2 FQNEAQ (reference sequence). The CDR3 loop reads CASSFVGTDTQYF. Complete variable domain (other parts from reference TRBV7-9 and TRBJ2-3): DTGVSQNPRHKITKRGQNVTFRCDPISEHNRLYWYRQTLGQGPEFLTYFQNEAQLEKSRLLSDRFSAERPKGSFSTLEIQRTEQGDSAMYLCASSFVGTDTQYFGPGTRLTVL.

The chain is built from TRBV15 and TRBJ1-2. There are 13 residues in the CDR3. Germline values: CDR1 LNHNV, CDR2 YYDKDF (reference sequence). The CDR3 reads CATSRGENYGYTF.

The rearrangement links TRBV4-1 to TRBJ2-7; TCRdb calls TRBD1, which cannot be checked without DNA. The CDR3 covers 18 residues. Germline values: CDR1 MGHRA, CDR2 YSYEKL. CDR3 loop: CASSQVLLPGQAADEQYF.

The J gene is TRBJ1-2, the V gene TRBV3-1. The CDR3 consists of 15 residues. The V gene's germline CDR1 is LGHDT and CDR2 YNNKEL (reference sequence). This chain's CDR3 is CASSQDYEANYGYTF.

This chain's CDR3 is CASSLGDGHFNEQFF. The gene calls are TRBV28 and TRBJ2-1. Looked up from germline, CDR1 is MDHEN and CDR2 is SYDVKM. The CDR3 runs 15 residues.

The rearrangement links TRBV29-1 to TRBJ2-1; TCRdb calls TRBD1, which cannot be checked without DNA. CDR1 and CDR2 from the germline V gene are SQVTM and ANQGSEA. The CDR3 length is 13 residues. The CDR3 loop is CSLRDRTYNEQFF.

The chain recombines TRBV5-1 with TRBJ2-5; no DNA is available, so the TRBD1 call from TCRdb remains unchecked. The CDR3 has 17 amino acids. In germline, CDR1 is SGHRS, CDR2 YFSETQ. The CDR3 region is CASSSDALLQPQETQYF.

The gene calls are TRBV4-2 and TRBJ2-3; the D call of TRBD1 rests on TCRdb alone, since no DNA is present to check it. Germline-derived CDR1 and CDR2 are LGHNA and YNFKEQ. The CDR3 has 16 amino acids. The CDR3 spells CASSQEGATTPDTQYF.

The V gene is TRBV28, the J gene TRBJ2-7; with no DNA, the TCRdb D assignment of TRBD1 cannot be verified. CDR1 is MDHEN and CDR2 is SYDVKM in the germline V gene. There are 15 residues in the CDR3. The chain's CDR3 is CASSLAVPTRNEQYF.

The chain is built from TRBV28 and TRBJ1-1; absent DNA, TCRdb's TRBD1 call cannot be checked. CDR3 length: 15 amino acids. Germline-derived CDR1 and CDR2 are MDHEN and SYDVKM. The CDR3 loop reads CASSFGTAFPAEAFF.

This sequence joins TRBV12-3 or TRBV12-4 and TRBJ2-1; TCRdb gives TRBD1 as the D gene, but with no DNA this cannot be confirmed. The CDR3 spans 15 residues. CDR3 sequence: CASSFGGPSYNEQFF.